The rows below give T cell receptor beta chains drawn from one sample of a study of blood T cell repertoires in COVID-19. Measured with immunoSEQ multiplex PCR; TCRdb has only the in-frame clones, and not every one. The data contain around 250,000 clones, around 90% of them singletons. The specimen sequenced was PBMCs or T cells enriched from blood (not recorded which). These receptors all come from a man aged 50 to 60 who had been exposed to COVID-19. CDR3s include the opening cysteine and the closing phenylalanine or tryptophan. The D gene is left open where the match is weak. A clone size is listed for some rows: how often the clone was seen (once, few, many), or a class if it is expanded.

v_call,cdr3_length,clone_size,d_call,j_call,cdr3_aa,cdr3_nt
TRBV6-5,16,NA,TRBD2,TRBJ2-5,CASSSGTSGSSETQYF,TGTGCCAGCAGTTCAGGGACTAGCGGGAGTAGTGAGACCCAGTACTTC
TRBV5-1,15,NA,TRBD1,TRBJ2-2,CASSLGDRNTGELFF,TGCGCCAGCAGCTTGGGGGACAGGAACACCGGGGAGCTGTTTTTT
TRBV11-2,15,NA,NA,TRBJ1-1,CASSLDGPRGTEAFF,TGTGCCAGCAGCTTAGATGGCCCCCGAGGGACTGAAGCTTTCTTT
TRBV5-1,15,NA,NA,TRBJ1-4,CASSLGRATNEKLFF,TGCGCCAGCAGCTTGGGTCGGGCAACTAATGAAAAACTGTTTTTT
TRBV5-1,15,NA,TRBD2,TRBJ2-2,CASSKLAANTGELFF,TGCGCCAGCAGCAAACTAGCGGCAAACACCGGGGAGCTGTTTTTT
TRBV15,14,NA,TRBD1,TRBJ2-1,CATSRLDRGPRQFF,TGTGCCACCAGCAGACTCGACAGGGGGCCACGGCAGTTCTTC
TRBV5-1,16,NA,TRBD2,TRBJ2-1,CASSLGTSGPYNEQFF,TGCGCCAGCAGCCTGGGGACTAGCGGCCCCTACAATGAGCAGTTCTTC
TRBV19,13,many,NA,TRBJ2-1,CASSTKSENEQFF,TGTGCCAGTAGCACTAAAAGTGAGAATGAGCAGTTCTTC
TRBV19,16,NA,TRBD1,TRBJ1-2,CASSIAWDSSLYGYTF,TGTGCCAGTAGTATAGCCTGGGACAGTTCCCTTTATGGCTACACCTTC
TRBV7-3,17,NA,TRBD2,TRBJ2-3,CASSASGGPGRADTQYF,TGTGCCAGCAGCGCCTCGGGAGGGCCCGGACGTGCAGATACGCAGTATTTT
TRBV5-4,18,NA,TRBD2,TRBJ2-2,CASSPGGRGGVKTGELFF,TGTGCCAGCAGCCCTGGAGGGCGGGGGGGCGTTAAAACCGGGGAGCTGTTTTTT
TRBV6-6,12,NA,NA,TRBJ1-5,CATSGGSQPQHF,TGTGCCACCTCGGGGGGAAGCCAGCCCCAGCATTTT
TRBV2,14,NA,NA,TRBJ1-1,CASSLTRTAFEAFF,TGTGCCAGCAGCCTTACCCGGACAGCATTTGAAGCTTTCTTT
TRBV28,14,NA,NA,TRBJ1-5,CASSPGATNQPQHF,TGTGCCAGCAGCCCAGGGGCTACCAATCAGCCCCAGCATTTT
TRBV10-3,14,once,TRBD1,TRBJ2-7,CATAGRQGAHEQYF,TGTGCCACCGCTGGGAGGCAGGGGGCCCACGAGCAGTACTTC
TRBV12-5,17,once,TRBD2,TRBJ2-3,CASGLSPSGGGTDTQYF,TGTGCTAGTGGTTTGTCCCCTAGCGGGGGGGGTACAGATACGCAGTATTTT
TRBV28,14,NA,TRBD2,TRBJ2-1,CATTSGTSYNEQFF,TGTGCCACCACTAGCGGGACCAGCTACAATGAGCAGTTCTTC
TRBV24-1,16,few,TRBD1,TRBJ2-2,CATSDSGTGVTGELFF,TGTGCCACCAGTGATTCCGGGACAGGGGTCACCGGGGAGCTGTTTTTT
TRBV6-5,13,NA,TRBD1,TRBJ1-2,CASSAQGDQSYTF,TGTGCCAGCAGCGCACAGGGGGACCAGAGCTACACCTTC
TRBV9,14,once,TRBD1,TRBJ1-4,CASSTGDKNEKLFF,TGTGCCAGCAGCACAGGGGACAAAAATGAAAAACTGTTTTTT
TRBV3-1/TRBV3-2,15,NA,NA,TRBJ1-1,CASSRTWRLSTEAFF,TGTGCCAGCAGCCGGACGTGGAGGTTGAGCACTGAAGCTTTCTTT
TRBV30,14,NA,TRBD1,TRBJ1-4,CAWTPRDRFIELFF,TGTGCCTGGACCCCTAGGGACAGGTTCATTGAACTGTTTTTT
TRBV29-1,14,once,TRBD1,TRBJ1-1,CSVSTGGRDTEAFF,TGCAGCGTGTCGACAGGGGGACGGGACACTGAAGCTTTCTTT
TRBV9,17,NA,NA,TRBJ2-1,CASSVGAGTVAINEQFF,TGTGCCAGCAGCGTAGGTGCGGGGACGGTCGCGATAAATGAGCAGTTCTTC
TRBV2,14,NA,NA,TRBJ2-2,CASMTEPHTGELFF,TGTGCCAGCATGACGGAGCCCCACACCGGGGAGCTGTTTTTT
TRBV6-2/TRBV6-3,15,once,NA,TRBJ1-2,CASSYPWRGLGGYTF,TGTGCCAGCAGTTACCCCTGGCGGGGGCTAGGTGGCTACACCTTC
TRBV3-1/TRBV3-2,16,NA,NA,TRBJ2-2,CASSQESRVNTGELFF,TGTGCCAGCAGCCAAGAAAGCAGGGTAAACACCGGGGAGCTGTTTTTT
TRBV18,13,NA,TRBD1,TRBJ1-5,CASSTGGDQPQHF,TGTGCCAGCTCCACAGGGGGCGATCAGCCCCAGCATTTT
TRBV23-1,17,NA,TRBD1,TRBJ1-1,CASTGARRDRPFSEAFF,TGCGCCAGCACGGGGGCAAGGAGGGACAGGCCCTTTAGTGAAGCTTTCTTT
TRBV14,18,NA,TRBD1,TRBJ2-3,CASSQENFRDRNTDTQYF,TGTGCCAGCAGCCAAGAAAATTTCCGGGACAGAAACACAGATACGCAGTATTTT
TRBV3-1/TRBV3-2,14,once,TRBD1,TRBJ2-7,CASSPRGSSYEQYF,TGTGCCAGCAGCCCCAGGGGGAGTTCCTACGAGCAGTACTTC
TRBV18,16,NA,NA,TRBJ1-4,CASSPRQAITNEKLFF,TGTGCCAGCTCACCTCGACAGGCTATAACTAATGAAAAACTGTTTTTT
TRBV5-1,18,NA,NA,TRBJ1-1,CASSLNGRGRIYNTEAFF,TGCGCCAGCAGCTTGAATGGGAGGGGACGCATATATAACACTGAAGCTTTCTTT
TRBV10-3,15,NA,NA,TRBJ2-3,CAISGRQEAQITQYF,TGTGCCATCAGTGGCCGACAGGAAGCACAGATAACGCAGTATTTT
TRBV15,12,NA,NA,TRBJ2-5,CATSRDKETQYF,TGTGCCACCAGCAGAGATAAAGAGACCCAGTACTTC
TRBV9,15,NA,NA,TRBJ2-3,CASSVGVAGTDTQYF,TGTGCCAGCAGCGTAGGGGTAGCGGGCACAGATACGCAGTATTTT
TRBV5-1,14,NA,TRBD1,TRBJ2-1,CASSLLGQVPEQFF,TGCGCCAGCAGCTTGTTGGGACAGGTTCCTGAGCAGTTCTTC
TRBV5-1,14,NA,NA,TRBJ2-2,CASSPQGYTGELFF,TGCGCCAGCAGCCCCCAGGGATACACCGGGGAGCTGTTTTTT
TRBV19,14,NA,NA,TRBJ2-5,CASSLRYSQETQYF,TGTGCCAGTAGTCTACGGTACAGTCAAGAGACCCAGTACTTC
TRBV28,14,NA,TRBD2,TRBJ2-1,CASSFSRRGVWQFF,TGTGCCAGCAGTTTTAGTCGTCGGGGGGTCTGGCAGTTCTTC
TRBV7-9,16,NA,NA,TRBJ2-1,CASSFLPGLEVDEQFF,TGTGCCAGCAGTTTTCTACCGGGACTTGAGGTCGATGAGCAGTTCTTC
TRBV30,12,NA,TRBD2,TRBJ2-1,CAWSTSGGPQFF,TGTGCCTGGAGTACTAGCGGGGGCCCGCAGTTCTTC
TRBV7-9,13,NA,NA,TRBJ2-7,CASSSPGIYEQYF,TGTGCCAGCAGCTCGCCAGGAATCTACGAGCAGTACTTC
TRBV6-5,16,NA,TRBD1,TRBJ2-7,CASSYSYGTASYEQYF,TGTGCCAGCAGTTACTCTTACGGGACAGCTTCCTACGAGCAGTACTTC
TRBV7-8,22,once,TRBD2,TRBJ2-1,CASSSNPSGRLSSSSSYNEQFF,TGTGCCAGCAGCTCCAACCCTAGCGGGAGGCTTTCTTCTTCGAGCTCCTACAATGAGCAGTTCTTC
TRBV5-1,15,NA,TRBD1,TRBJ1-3,CASSMGQGPGNTIYF,TGCGCCAGCAGCATGGGACAGGGGCCTGGAAACACCATATATTTT
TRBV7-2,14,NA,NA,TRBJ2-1,CASSLGFSENEQFF,TGTGCCAGCAGCTTAGGGTTTTCAGAAAATGAGCAGTTCTTC
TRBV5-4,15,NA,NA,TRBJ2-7,CASSLEVGSSYEQYF,TGTGCCAGCAGCTTGGAGGTCGGGAGCTCCTACGAGCAGTACTTC
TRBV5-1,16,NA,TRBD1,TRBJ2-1,CASSLHGQGRNNEQFF,TGCGCCAGCAGCCTACACGGACAGGGGCGCAACAATGAGCAGTTCTTC
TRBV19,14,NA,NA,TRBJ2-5,CASSMHQGIETQYF,TGTGCCAGTAGTATGCATCAGGGAATAGAGACCCAGTACTTC
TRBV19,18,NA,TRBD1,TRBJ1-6,CASSMILLTGVGNSPLHF,TGTGCCAGTAGTATGATACTCCTGACAGGGGTCGGTAATTCACCCCTCCACTTT
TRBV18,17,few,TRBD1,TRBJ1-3,CASSPIGTVSSQNTIYF,TGTGCCAGCTCACCAATCGGGACAGTGAGCTCCCAAAACACCATATATTTT
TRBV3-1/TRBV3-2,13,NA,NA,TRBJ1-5,CASSPQGYQPQHF,TGTGCCAGCAGCCCCCAGGGTTACCAGCCCCAGCATTTT
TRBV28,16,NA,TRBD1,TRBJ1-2,CASRFPSVGTVYGYTF,TGTGCCAGCAGATTTCCCAGTGTAGGGACAGTCTATGGCTACACCTTC
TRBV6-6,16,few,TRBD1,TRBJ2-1,CASSGTGTGVDNEQFF,TGTGCCAGCAGTGGGACCGGGACAGGGGTTGACAATGAGCAGTTCTTC
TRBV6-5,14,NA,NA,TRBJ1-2,CASSYQTGSNGYTF,TGTGCCAGCAGTTATCAGACAGGTTCTAATGGCTACACCTTC
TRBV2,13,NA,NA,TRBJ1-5,CASSRREDQPQHF,TGTGCCAGCAGTCGGAGAGAGGATCAGCCCCAGCATTTT
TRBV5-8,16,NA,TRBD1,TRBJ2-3,CASSLYTGGLTDTQYF,TGTGCCAGCAGCTTGTACACAGGGGGCCTCACAGATACGCAGTATTTT
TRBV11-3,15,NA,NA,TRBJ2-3,CASSFLVASTDTQYF,TGTGCCAGCAGCTTCCTAGTTGCTAGCACAGATACGCAGTATTTT